The rows below give T cell receptor beta chains drawn from one sample of a study of blood T cells in healthy people across ages. MiXCR, applied by TCRdb to the 5' RACE reads, yields one record per CDR3 protein. The sample contains 1.5 million to 2 million distinct CDR3 sequences, 28% of which appear only once. The source material was blood. Receptors were obtained from a woman younger than 45 in good health. CDR3s include the opening cysteine and the closing phenylalanine or tryptophan. Each record gives: J gene, V gene, CDR3 length, D gene, clone size, CDR3 protein, CDR3 DNA. A D gene is named only where the DNA matches it firmly. Clone sizes are given selectively: once, few, many, or a class where the clone is expanded.

J: TRBJ2-6
V: TRBV21-1
length: 19
D: .
size: .
CDR3: CASSKRDMAPFRGANVLTF
DNA: TGTGCCAGCAGCAAAAGGGATATGGCCCCTTTCCGAGGGGCCAACGTCCTGACTTTC

J: TRBJ2-7
V: TRBV5-1
length: 17
D: .
size: many
CDR3: CASSLSWGRLGPTEQYF
DNA: TGCGCCAGCAGCTTGAGCTGGGGAAGGCTGGGTCCCACCGAGCAGTACTTC

J: TRBJ1-1
V: TRBV5-6
length: 15
D: TRBD1
size: .
CDR3: CASRPRTGGNTEAFF
DNA: TGTGCCAGCAGACCAAGGACAGGAGGAAACACTGAAGCTTTCTTT

J: TRBJ1-4
V: TRBV5-1
length: 15
D: .
size: .
CDR3: CASSSGRGGVEKLFF
DNA: TGCGCCAGCAGCTCAGGACGCGGCGGGGTCGAAAAACTGTTTTTT

J: TRBJ2-7
V: TRBV29-1
length: 13
D: .
size: many
CDR3: CSAHGAGSYEQYF
DNA: TGCAGCGCCCATGGGGCAGGGTCCTACGAGCAGTACTTC

J: TRBJ2-5
V: TRBV12-3/TRBV12-4
length: 12
D: .
size: few
CDR3: CASRRTEETQYF
DNA: TGTGCCAGCAGACGGACAGAAGAGACCCAGTACTTC

J: TRBJ2-1
V: TRBV2
length: 13
D: .
size: .
CDR3: CATFRDGYNEQFF
DNA: TGTGCCACCTTCCGGGACGGATACAATGAGCAGTTCTTC

J: TRBJ2-7
V: TRBV6-6
length: 14
D: .
size: many
CDR3: CASSFGLLGYEQYF
DNA: TGTGCCAGCAGTTTCGGACTCTTAGGCTACGAGCAGTACTTC

J: TRBJ2-7
V: TRBV12-3/TRBV12-4
length: 14
D: TRBD2
size: .
CDR3: CASSFWEGSGEQYF
DNA: TGTGCCAGCAGTTTCTGGGAGGGCTCGGGGGAGCAGTACTTC

J: TRBJ2-2
V: TRBV10-1
length: 13
D: .
size: .
CDR3: CASSAGATGELFF
DNA: TGCGCCAGCAGTGCGGGGGCCACCGGGGAGCTGTTTTTT

J: TRBJ2-1
V: TRBV28
length: 18
D: TRBD2
size: few
CDR3: CASNPPLGRGGTNNEQFF
DNA: TGTGCCAGCAATCCCCCCCTGGGGCGGGGGGGTACTAACAATGAGCAGTTCTTC

J: TRBJ2-6
V: TRBV20-1
length: 16
D: .
size: few
CDR3: CSARGQVLSGANVLTF
DNA: TGCAGTGCTAGAGGACAGGTTCTCTCTGGGGCCAACGTCCTGACTTTC

J: TRBJ2-7
V: TRBV24-1
length: 11
D: .
size: .
CDR3: CATSEGSEQYF
DNA: TGTGCCACCAGTGAGGGTTCCGAGCAGTACTTC

J: TRBJ1-1
V: TRBV6-2/TRBV6-3
length: 13
D: .
size: .
CDR3: CASSYKRNTEAFF
DNA: TGTGCCAGCAGTTACAAAAGGAACACTGAAGCTTTCTTT

J: TRBJ2-3
V: TRBV18
length: 12
D: .
size: many
CDR3: CASSPGSDTQYF
DNA: TGTGCCAGCAGCCCGGGATCGGATACGCAGTATTTT

J: TRBJ2-5
V: TRBV7-9
length: 16
D: .
size: .
CDR3: CASSWGGDTRQETQYF
DNA: TGTGCCAGCAGCTGGGGGGGGGACACCCGACAAGAGACCCAGTACTTC

J: TRBJ2-3
V: TRBV6-6
length: 14
D: .
size: .
CDR3: CASSYSRDEGTQYF
DNA: TGTGCCAGCAGTTACTCCCGGGACGAGGGTACGCAGTATTTT

J: TRBJ2-3
V: TRBV20-1
length: 12
D: .
size: many
CDR3: CSARPGKDTQYF
DNA: TGCAGTGCTCGTCCTGGCAAGGATACGCAGTATTTT

J: TRBJ2-4
V: TRBV5-5
length: 14
D: .
size: few
CDR3: CASSRTGMRNIQYF
DNA: TGTGCCAGCAGCAGAACAGGGATGCGTAACATTCAGTACTTC

J: TRBJ2-1
V: TRBV28
length: 15
D: TRBD2
size: .
CDR3: CASSLLAGGWNEQFF
DNA: TGTGCCAGCAGCCTCTTAGCGGGGGGGTGGAATGAGCAGTTCTTC

J: TRBJ2-1
V: TRBV6-2/TRBV6-3
length: 14
D: .
size: .
CDR3: CASKEPQGSNEQFF
DNA: TGTGCCAGCAAGGAGCCCCAAGGATCCAATGAGCAGTTCTTC

J: TRBJ1-2
V: TRBV24-1
length: 11
D: .
size: .
CDR3: CATRSGDGYTF
DNA: TGTGCCACCAGAAGCGGGGATGGCTACACCTTC

J: TRBJ2-2
V: TRBV7-9
length: 15
D: .
size: .
CDR3: CASSLDYLNTGELFF
DNA: TGTGCCAGCAGCCTGGACTATCTGAACACCGGGGAGCTGTTTTTT

J: TRBJ2-7
V: TRBV29-1
length: 14
D: .
size: .
CDR3: CSVRGGSSYNEQYF
DNA: TGCAGCGTTAGGGGGGGTAGCTCCTACAATGAGCAGTACTTC

J: TRBJ1-2
V: TRBV27
length: 13
D: .
size: .
CDR3: CASSFFRDYGYTF
DNA: TGTGCCAGCAGTTTTTTCAGGGACTATGGCTACACCTTC

J: TRBJ2-1
V: TRBV4-2
length: 16
D: TRBD2
size: .
CDR3: CASSQEATSGYNEQFF
DNA: TGTGCCAGCAGCCAAGAGGCGACTAGCGGTTACAATGAGCAGTTCTTC

J: TRBJ2-5
V: TRBV6-1
length: 15
D: .
size: few
CDR3: CASSPILTGGETQYF
DNA: TGTGCCAGCAGCCCTATACTGACAGGAGGAGAGACCCAGTACTTC

J: TRBJ2-7
V: TRBV13
length: 16
D: TRBD1
size: .
CDR3: CASSLGRTGAVREQYF
DNA: TGTGCCAGCAGCTTAGGGAGGACAGGGGCCGTCCGCGAGCAGTACTTC

J: TRBJ2-6
V: TRBV4-1
length: 14
D: .
size: many
CDR3: CASSPSAGANVLTF
DNA: TGCGCCAGCAGCCCGAGTGCTGGGGCCAACGTCCTGACTTTC

J: TRBJ2-1
V: TRBV5-1
length: 17
D: TRBD2
size: .
CDR3: CAGSLAGRGFSYNEQFF
DNA: TGCGCCGGCAGCTTGGCCGGGCGGGGGTTCTCCTACAATGAGCAGTTCTTC

J: TRBJ2-3
V: TRBV6-5
length: 15
D: TRBD1
size: few
CDR3: CASSYSDRGADTQYF
DNA: TGTGCCAGCAGTTACTCCGACAGGGGAGCAGATACGCAGTATTTT

J: TRBJ1-1
V: TRBV6-2/TRBV6-3
length: 17
D: TRBD1
size: .
CDR3: CASSSSRRTGGNTEAFF
DNA: TGTGCCAGCAGTTCCTCCCGAAGGACAGGGGGCAATACTGAAGCTTTCTTT

J: TRBJ1-1
V: TRBV29-1
length: 12
D: .
size: few
CDR3: CSAGQSNTEAFF
DNA: TGCAGCGCCGGACAGTCAAACACTGAAGCTTTCTTT

J: TRBJ1-2
V: TRBV27
length: 14
D: .
size: once
CDR3: CASSPGDRRYGYTF
DNA: TGTGCCAGCAGTCCCGGGGACCGAAGGTATGGCTACACCTTC

J: TRBJ1-2
V: TRBV6-5
length: 14
D: TRBD1
size: many
CDR3: CASSPTGLSYGYTF
DNA: TGTGCCAGCAGCCCGACAGGGTTAAGCTATGGCTACACCTTC

J: TRBJ2-3
V: TRBV20-1
length: 14
D: .
size: .
CDR3: CSAPGRGTTDTQYF
DNA: TGCAGTGCCCCCGGGCGGGGGACAACAGATACGCAGTATTTT

J: TRBJ1-4
V: TRBV20-1
length: 16
D: .
size: few
CDR3: CSARGFMGETNEKLFF
DNA: TGCAGTGCTAGAGGTTTTATGGGGGAAACTAATGAAAAACTGTTTTTT

J: TRBJ2-6
V: TRBV5-6
length: 18
D: TRBD1
size: .
CDR3: CASSLQGAPHSGANVLTF
DNA: TGTGCCAGCAGCTTGCAGGGGGCGCCCCACTCTGGGGCCAACGTCCTGACTTTC

J: TRBJ2-7
V: TRBV25-1
length: 17
D: TRBD2
size: .
CDR3: CASSGAPGLAGGNEQYF
DNA: TGTGCCAGCAGTGGGGCCCCGGGACTAGCGGGAGGGAACGAGCAGTACTTC

J: TRBJ1-5
V: TRBV24-1
length: 14
D: .
size: .
CDR3: CATGTPDNNQPQHF
DNA: TGTGCCACCGGGACACCCGATAACAATCAGCCCCAGCATTTT

J: TRBJ2-5
V: TRBV20-1
length: 14
D: .
size: .
CDR3: CSAREGGVTDTQYF
DNA: TGCAGTGCTAGGGAGGGGGGAGTCACAGATACGCAGTACTTC

J: TRBJ2-5
V: TRBV6-5
length: 15
D: TRBD1
size: .
CDR3: CASRSGQSPSYGQYF
DNA: TGTGCCAGCAGATCGGGACAGTCTCCTTCCTACGGGCAGTACTTC

J: TRBJ2-7
V: TRBV20-1
length: 15
D: .
size: .
CDR3: CSARVGGGSRYEQYF
DNA: TGCAGTGCTAGAGTAGGGGGGGGGTCCCGATACGAGCAGTACTTC

J: TRBJ2-3
V: TRBV5-1
length: 16
D: .
size: .
CDR3: CASGLARLAGTDTQYF
DNA: TGCGCCAGCGGCTTGGCTCGGCTAGCAGGCACAGATACGCAGTATTTT

J: TRBJ2-2
V: TRBV19
length: 15
D: TRBD2
size: .
CDR3: CASSIVAGNTGELFF
DNA: TGTGCCAGTAGTATTGTAGCGGGAAACACCGGGGAGCTGTTTTTT

J: TRBJ2-3
V: TRBV6-5
length: 13
D: TRBD2
size: .
CDR3: CASKSGRENTQYF
DNA: TGTGCCAGCAAAAGCGGGAGAGAAAATACGCAGTATTTT

J: TRBJ2-5
V: TRBV5-1
length: 16
D: .
size: many
CDR3: CASSLERPDSQETQYF
DNA: TGCGCCAGCAGCTTGGAAAGACCGGATTCTCAAGAGACCCAGTACTTC

J: TRBJ2-7
V: TRBV4-1
length: 17
D: .
size: .
CDR3: CASSQETVAVSSYEQYF
DNA: TGCGCCAGCAGCCAAGAAACCGTGGCAGTCAGCTCCTACGAGCAGTACTTC

J: TRBJ2-3
V: TRBV5-6
length: 15
D: .
size: once
CDR3: CASSFRDVGTDTQYF
DNA: TGTGCCAGCAGCTTCCGGGACGTAGGCACAGATACGCAGTATTTT

J: TRBJ2-1
V: TRBV21-1
length: 17
D: .
size: few
CDR3: CASSNGTNCSSYNEQFF
DNA: TGTGCCAGCAGCAACGGGACCAATTGTAGCTCCTACAATGAGCAGTTCTTC

J: TRBJ2-2
V: TRBV20-1
length: 14
D: .
size: .
CDR3: CSARETPNTGELFF
DNA: TGCAGTGCTAGAGAGACACCGAACACCGGGGAGCTGTTTTTT

J: TRBJ1-1
V: TRBV13
length: 15
D: .
size: .
CDR3: CASSLSGVMNTEAFF
DNA: TGTGCCAGCAGCTTGTCAGGGGTTATGAACACTGAAGCTTTCTTT

J: TRBJ2-7
V: TRBV12-3/TRBV12-4
length: 14
D: TRBD2
size: few
CDR3: CASGKGLASGEQYF
DNA: TGTGCCAGCGGGAAGGGACTAGCCTCCGGGGAGCAGTACTTC